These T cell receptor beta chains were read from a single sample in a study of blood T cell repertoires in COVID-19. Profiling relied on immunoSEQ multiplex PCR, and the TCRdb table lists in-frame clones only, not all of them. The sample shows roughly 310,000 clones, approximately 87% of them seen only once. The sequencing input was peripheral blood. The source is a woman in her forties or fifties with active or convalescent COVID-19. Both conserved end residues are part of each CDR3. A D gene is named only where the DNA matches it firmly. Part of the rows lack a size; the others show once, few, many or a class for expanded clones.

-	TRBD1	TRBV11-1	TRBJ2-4	CASSSDRGALQYF	TGTGCCAGCAGCTCGGACAGGGGAGCCCTTCAGTACTTC
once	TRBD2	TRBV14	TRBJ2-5	CASSQAFSGKSETQYF	TGTGCCAGCAGCCAAGCTTTTAGCGGGAAGTCGGAGACCCAGTACTTC
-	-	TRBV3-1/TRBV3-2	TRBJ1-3	CASSPSNGNTIYF	TGTGCCAGCAGCCCTAGCAACGGAAACACCATATATTTT
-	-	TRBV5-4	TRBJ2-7	CASSLPGEHEQYF	TGTGCCAGCAGCTTACCAGGGGAACACGAGCAGTACTTC
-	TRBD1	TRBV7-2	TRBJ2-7	CASSLEGTGIGEQYF	TGTGCCAGCAGCTTAGAGGGGACAGGGATAGGCGAGCAGTACTTC
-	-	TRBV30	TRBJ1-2	CAWTAGARNGYTF	TGTGCCTGGACGGCAGGGGCGAGGAATGGCTACACCTTC
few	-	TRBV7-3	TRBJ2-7	CASSSTGREQYF	TGTGCCAGCAGCTCAACAGGGAGAGAGCAGTACTTC
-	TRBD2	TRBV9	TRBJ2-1	CASSVAGTTGHEQFF	TGTGCCAGCAGCGTAGCAGGGACTACTGGACATGAGCAGTTCTTC
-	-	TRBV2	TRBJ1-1	CASRVWGARTEAFF	TGTGCCAGCAGGGTATGGGGCGCGAGGACTGAAGCTTTCTTT
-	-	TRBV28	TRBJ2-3	CASSFDSGRTDTQYF	TGTGCCAGCAGTTTCGATAGCGGACGCACAGATACGCAGTATTTT
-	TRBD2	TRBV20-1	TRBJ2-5	CSSGREETQYF	TGCAGTAGCGGGAGGGAAGAGACCCAGTACTTC
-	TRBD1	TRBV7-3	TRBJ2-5	CASSLTGGGVTQYF	TGTGCCAGCAGCCTTACAGGGGGCGGGGTGACCCAGTACTTC
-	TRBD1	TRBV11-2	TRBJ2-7	CASSRQGYEQYF	TGTGCCAGCAGCCGACAGGGCTACGAGCAGTACTTC
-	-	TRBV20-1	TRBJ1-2	CSAPLGGYTF	TGCAGTGCTCCCCTCGGTGGCTACACCTTC
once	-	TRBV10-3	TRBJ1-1	CAISENRALNTEAFF	TGTGCCATCAGTGAGAACAGGGCCCTGAACACTGAAGCTTTCTTT
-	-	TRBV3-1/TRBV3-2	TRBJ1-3	CASSHTVTGTSGNTIYF	TGTGCCAGCAGCCACACCGTGACAGGCACCTCTGGAAACACCATATATTTT
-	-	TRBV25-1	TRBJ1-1	CASSEYNRPGAFF	TGTGCCAGCAGTGAATACAACCGGCCGGGAGCTTTCTTT
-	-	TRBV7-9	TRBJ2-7	CASSPRTASYEQYF	TGTGCCAGCAGCCCCCGGACAGCTTCCTACGAGCAGTACTTC
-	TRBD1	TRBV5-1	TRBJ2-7	CASSYGQGSGEQYF	TGCGCCAGCAGCTACGGACAGGGATCTGGCGAGCAGTACTTC
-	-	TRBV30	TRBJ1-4	CAWSTGLEGEKLFF	TGTGCCTGGAGTACAGGGTTGGAAGGAGAAAAACTGTTTTTT
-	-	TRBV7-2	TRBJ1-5	CASSSYNQPQHF	TGTGCCAGCAGCTCCTACAATCAGCCCCAGCATTTT
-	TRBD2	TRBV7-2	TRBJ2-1	CASSTWTSGRGEFF	TGTGCCAGCAGCACCTGGACTAGCGGGAGGGGGGAGTTCTTC
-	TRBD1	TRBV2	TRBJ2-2	CASSSAQGADTGELFF	TGTGCCAGCAGTTCCGCACAGGGGGCGGACACCGGGGAGCTGTTTTTT
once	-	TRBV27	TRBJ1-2	CASSLEWSGGNYGYTF	TGTGCCAGCAGTTTAGAGTGGTCGGGTGGGAACTATGGCTACACCTTC
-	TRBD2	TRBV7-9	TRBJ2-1	CASSLHLAGTNNEQFF	TGTGCCAGCAGCTTACATCTAGCGGGGACCAACAATGAGCAGTTCTTC
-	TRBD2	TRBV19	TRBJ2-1	CASSIGTSGNEQFF	TGTGCCAGTAGTATCGGGACTAGCGGCAATGAGCAGTTCTTC
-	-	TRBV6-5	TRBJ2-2	CASRPYRGGPGELFF	TGTGCCAGCAGACCCTACAGGGGGGGGCCCGGGGAGCTGTTTTTT
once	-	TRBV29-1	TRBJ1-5	CSVRSGFGQPQHF	TGCAGCGTCCGTAGTGGGTTCGGGCAGCCCCAGCATTTT
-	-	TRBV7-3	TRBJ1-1	CASSLTRDTEAFF	TGTGCCAGCAGCTTAACCAGGGACACTGAAGCTTTCTTT
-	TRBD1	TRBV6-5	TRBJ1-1	CASSYPGQGAAFF	TGTGCCAGCAGTTACCCGGGACAGGGGGCAGCTTTCTTT
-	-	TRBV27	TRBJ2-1	CASSLNRVASYNEQFF	TGTGCCAGCAGTTTAAACAGGGTGGCCTCTTACAATGAGCAGTTCTTC
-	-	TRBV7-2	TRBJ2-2	CASSLDRVGTGELFF	TGTGCCAGCAGCTTAGACAGGGTGGGGACCGGGGAGCTGTTTTTT
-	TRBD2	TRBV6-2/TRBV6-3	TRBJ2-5	CASSYPTSGRLYQETQYF	TGTGCCAGCAGTTACCCGACTAGCGGGAGACTGTACCAAGAGACCCAGTACTTC
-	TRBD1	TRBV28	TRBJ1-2	CASEDRGGGYTF	TGTGCCAGTGAGGACAGGGGTGGGGGCTACACCTTC
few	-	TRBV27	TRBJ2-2	CASSSITGELFF	TGTGCCAGCAGTTCAATCACCGGGGAGCTGTTTTTT
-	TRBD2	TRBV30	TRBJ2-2	CASKGGGRAPNTGELFF	TGTGCCTCTAAGGGGGGCGGGAGGGCCCCGAACACCGGGGAGCTGTTTTTT
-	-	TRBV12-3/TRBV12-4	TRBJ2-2	CASSPGVTGELFF	TGTGCCAGCAGTCCGGGGGTAACCGGGGAGCTGTTTTTT
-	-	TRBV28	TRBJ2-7	CASSQTGIINEQYF	TGTGCCAGCAGTCAGACGGGAATAATCAACGAGCAGTACTTC
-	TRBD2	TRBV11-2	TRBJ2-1	CASSVTSGGPGNEQFF	TGTGCCAGCAGCGTTACTAGCGGGGGGCCGGGGAATGAGCAGTTCTTC
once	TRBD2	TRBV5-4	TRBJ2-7	CASSPNRLARAYEQYF	TGTGCCAGCAGTCCCAATAGACTAGCCCGGGCCTACGAGCAGTACTTC
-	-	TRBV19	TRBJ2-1	CASKQLNYNEQFF	TGTGCCAGTAAACAGCTTAATTACAATGAGCAGTTCTTC
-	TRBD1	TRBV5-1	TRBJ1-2	CASRTGQGAYGYTF	TGCGCCAGCAGAACGGGACAGGGGGCTTATGGCTACACCTTC
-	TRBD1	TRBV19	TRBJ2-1	CASSRDSYYNEQFF	TGTGCCAGTAGTAGGGACAGTTACTACAATGAGCAGTTCTTC
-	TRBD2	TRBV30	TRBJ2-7	CAWSKSSGIYEQYF	TGTGCCTGGAGTAAGTCTAGCGGAATATACGAGCAGTACTTC
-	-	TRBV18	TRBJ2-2	CASSPLVGIGELFF	TGTGCCAGCTCACCATTAGTCGGTATCGGGGAGCTGTTTTTT
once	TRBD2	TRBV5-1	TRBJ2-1	CASSFTWASGNYNEQFF	TGCGCCAGCAGCTTTACTTGGGCTAGCGGCAACTACAATGAGCAGTTCTTC
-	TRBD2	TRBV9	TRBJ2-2	CASSVDVSGRRIGELFF	TGTGCCAGCAGCGTAGACGTTAGCGGGAGGAGGATCGGGGAGCTGTTTTTT
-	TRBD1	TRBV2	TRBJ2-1	CASSDRTGYNEQFF	TGTGCCAGCAGTGATAGGACAGGGTACAATGAGCAGTTCTTC
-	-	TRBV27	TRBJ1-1	CASTEQGGYTEAFF	TGTGCCAGCACTGAACAGGGAGGGTACACTGAAGCTTTCTTT
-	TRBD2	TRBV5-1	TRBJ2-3	CASSLSGSFTDTQYF	TGCGCCAGCAGCTTGAGCGGGAGCTTCACAGATACGCAGTATTTT
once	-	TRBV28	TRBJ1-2	CASSLSTGVYGYTF	TGTGCCAGCAGTTTATCTACAGGAGTCTATGGCTACACCTTC
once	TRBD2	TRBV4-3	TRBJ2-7	CASSQVAGGVYEQYF	TGCGCCAGCAGCCAAGTTGCGGGGGGAGTCTACGAGCAGTACTTC
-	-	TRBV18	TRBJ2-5	CASSPGVQETQYF	TGTGCCAGCTCACCGGGAGTACAAGAGACCCAGTACTTC
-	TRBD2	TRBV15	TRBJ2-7	CATRRSGMPSEQYF	TGTGCCACCAGACGGAGCGGGATGCCGAGCGAGCAGTACTTC
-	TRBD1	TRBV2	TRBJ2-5	CASSRDRWAQETQYF	TGTGCCAGCAGTCGGGACAGGTGGGCCCAAGAGACCCAGTACTTC
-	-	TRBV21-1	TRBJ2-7	CASKNTGEGSDEQYF	TGTGCCAGCAAGAATACAGGGGAAGGTTCCGACGAGCAGTACTTC
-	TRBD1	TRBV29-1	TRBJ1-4	CSVKGDRGSNNEKLFF	TGCAGCGTAAAGGGGGACAGGGGGTCCAATAATGAAAAACTGTTTTTT
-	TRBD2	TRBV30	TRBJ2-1	CASTSGGIGYNEQFF	TGTGCCTCGACGTCGGGGGGTATAGGGTACAATGAGCAGTTCTTC